This T cell receptor (beta chain) comes out of a study of human T cells and chemical hapten exposure. This clonotype appeared a few times. In the authors' workflow: Counting gave a median of 95,638 TCRs per sample, with values ranging from about 23,224 to 690,600. A single record per CDR3 protein comes from TCRdb applying MiXCR to the RACE reads. The V and J calls and clone size come from TCRdb's table, not from the authors' own analysis. The table has roughly 100,000 distinct CDR3 sequences, around 8.8% seen once. CDR3 size: 12 residues. V was trimmed by 0 bases and J by 11 bases, leaving 11 bases between them. Germline V gene lookup returns CDR1 LGHDT and CDR2 YNNKEL (reference sequence). Regarding time point: healthy volunteer bleed at 2 weeks. Unfractionated whole blood was the source of the extracted total RNA.

V gene TRBV3-1 combines with J gene TRBJ2-7; TRBD2 is a possible D gene (5 bases). The specimen sequenced was whole blood. The TCR sequence derives from a female donor in good health. Some clones in this sample may be carry-over from other donors' samples. CDR3 protein: CASSQDRGLKYF. The CDR3 nucleotides are TGTGCCAGCAGCCAAGATCGGGGTTTGAAGTACTTC.